Listed below are T cell receptor beta chains from one sample, sequenced in a study of T cell changes during pregnancy in multiple sclerosis. Generated by immunoSEQ multiplex PCR, the TCRdb table keeps only in-frame clones and is missing some. The sample carries roughly 40,000 clones, about 90% recorded once. The source material was CD4+ T cells from peripheral blood mononuclear cells, sampled after pregnancy. The receptors stem from a female donor with multiple sclerosis, enrolled in a pregnancy study. Each CDR3 is given with its conserved first and last residue. Clone size is given for some rows only: seen once, a few or many times, or a class if the clone is expanded.

V,size,CDR3
TRBV18,.,CASSQGSEQYF
TRBV9,.,CASSVDRGAGETQYF
TRBV19,.,CASSLSGTGSMEQFF
TRBV4-2,.,CASSQSANRVESNQPQHF
TRBV9,once,CASSRTGALNQPQHF
TRBV11-3,.,CASSLAWGPIANTGELFF
TRBV7-6,.,CASSLEGAGTDTQYF
TRBV5-4,.,CASSLSSGQNEQFF
TRBV9,.,CASSPGTEGPQPQHF
TRBV19,.,CASSTTGFNQPQHF
TRBV7-9,.,CASQLIGGRSGELFF
TRBV2,.,CASSVRQGKNGELFF
TRBV7-9,.,CASTTRLGADTEAFF
TRBV18,.,CASSRGQGQNTEAFF
TRBV7-2,.,CASSFGQGRHNEQFF
TRBV28,few,CASSSDRAGGYTF
TRBV2,.,CASSVQGFNQPQHF
TRBV11-3,.,CASSFGRGGGYTDTQYF
TRBV5-1,.,CASSPDSQETQYF
TRBV19,.,CASWSGEGGSPLHF
TRBV12-5,.,CASGQLVRAGGVNQPQHF
TRBV6-5,.,CASRDRETNEKLFF
TRBV5-1,few,CASSVLLKAFF
TRBV9,.,CASSAYGRTEAFF
TRBV6-5,.,CASSYSYRGYGYTF
TRBV4-1,.,CASSFTGTGGETQYF
TRBV18,.,CASSPERGGGPQHF
TRBV5-1,.,CASSLNRGSGYTF
TRBV5-6,.,CASSKPGAPLETQYF
TRBV5-4,.,CASSPGLAGESNEQYF
TRBV5-1,.,CASSLVGIRGQETQYF
TRBV10-3,.,CATGREGRSWTEAFF
TRBV5-6,once,CASSLTAGGYTF
TRBV5-1,.,CASSLIPGQAYNEQFF
TRBV20-1,.,CSARDVYGYTF
TRBV5-6,.,CASRPGQAIYEQYF
TRBV5-1,.,CASSTRTGRTQYF
TRBV5-5,.,CASSLVWTAFYGYTF
TRBV5-6,.,CASSELRWTGGLGAFF
TRBV5-1,.,CASSGETSGGPVEQFF
TRBV19,.,CASSIRGDEDGYTF
TRBV28,.,CASADRDEQYF
TRBV5-1,.,CASSFLAGVPAGELFF
TRBV7-2,.,CASSLRWGQDGYTF
TRBV29-1,.,CSYGGDTAAPYNEQFF